This is a list of T cell receptor beta chains from one sample in a study of blood T cell repertoires in COVID-19. Clones were sequenced by immunoSEQ multiplex PCR, and TCRdb holds only the in-frame ones, with some missing. The data hold about 210,000 clones, with approximately 90% observed a single time. The material sequenced was peripheral blood. Receptors originate from a man in his 70s with acute or convalescent COVID-19. CDR3s include the opening cysteine and the closing phenylalanine or tryptophan. D genes are given only for firm matches. Expanded clones are given a class, and other clones once, few, many or no size at all.

D gene,V gene,J gene,clone size,CDR3 DNA,CDR3 protein
TRBD2,TRBV27,TRBJ2-7,NA,TGTGCCAGCAGCTCTGCTCTAGCGGGCACCTACGAGCAGTACTTC,CASSSALAGTYEQYF
NA,TRBV14,TRBJ1-2,few,TGTGCCAGCAGCCTCACGGGACAAAGCCCCTATGGCTACACCTTC,CASSLTGQSPYGYTF
TRBD1,TRBV12-3/TRBV12-4,TRBJ1-2,NA,TGTGCCAGCAGGGGGACAGGGGAACGCGGCTACACCTTC,CASRGTGERGYTF
NA,TRBV7-7,TRBJ2-5,NA,TGTGCTAGCAGCTTAGCCGGGGAACTACAAGAGACCCAGTACTTC,CASSLAGELQETQYF
TRBD1,TRBV7-6,TRBJ2-7,NA,TGTGCCAGCAGCTTAGAGTCCGGGACAGTTTACTCCTACGAGCAGTACTTC,CASSLESGTVYSYEQYF
NA,TRBV2,TRBJ1-3,NA,TGTGCCAGCAGCCTCGGCCGGGATAGCGGAAACACCATATATTTT,CASSLGRDSGNTIYF
TRBD1,TRBV24-1,TRBJ1-4,NA,TGTGCCACCAGTGACTCCAAGACAGGGATCGGCGAAAAACTGTTTTTT,CATSDSKTGIGEKLFF
NA,TRBV3-1/TRBV3-2,TRBJ1-5,few,TGTGCCAGCAGCCAAGGGACAGTTAGCAATCAGCCCCAGCATTTT,CASSQGTVSNQPQHF
NA,TRBV5-6,TRBJ1-1,NA,TGTGCCAGCAGCTTGGAAATCGGGGAAGGCACTGAAGCTTTCTTT,CASSLEIGEGTEAFF
TRBD1,TRBV3-1/TRBV3-2,TRBJ2-2,NA,TGTGCCAGCAGCCCTCCGGCAGGGGGCATTTTCGGGGAGCTGTTTTTT,CASSPPAGGIFGELFF
TRBD1,TRBV30,TRBJ2-6,NA,TGTGCCTGGACATGGGGACAGGGGTTGGCTGGGGCCAACGTCCTGACTTTC,CAWTWGQGLAGANVLTF
NA,TRBV27,TRBJ2-7,NA,TGTGCCAGCGCATCTAGGATCTACGAGCAGTACTTC,CASASRIYEQYF